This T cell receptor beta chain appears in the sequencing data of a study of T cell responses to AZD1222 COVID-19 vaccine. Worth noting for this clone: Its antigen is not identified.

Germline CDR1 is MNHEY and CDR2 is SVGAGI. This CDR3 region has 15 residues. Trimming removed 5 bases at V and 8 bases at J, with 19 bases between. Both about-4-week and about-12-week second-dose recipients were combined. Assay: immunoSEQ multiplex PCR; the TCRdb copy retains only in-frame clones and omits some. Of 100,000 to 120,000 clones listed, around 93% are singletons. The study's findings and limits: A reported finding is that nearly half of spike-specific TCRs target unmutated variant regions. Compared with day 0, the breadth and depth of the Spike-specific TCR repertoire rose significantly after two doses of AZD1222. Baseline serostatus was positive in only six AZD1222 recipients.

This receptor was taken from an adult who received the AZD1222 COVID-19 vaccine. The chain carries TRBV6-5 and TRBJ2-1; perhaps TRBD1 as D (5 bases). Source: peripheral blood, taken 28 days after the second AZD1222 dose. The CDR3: CASSTQFRVGDEQFF. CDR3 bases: TGTGCCAGCAGTACTCAGTTCCGGGTAGGGGATGAGCAGTTCTTC.